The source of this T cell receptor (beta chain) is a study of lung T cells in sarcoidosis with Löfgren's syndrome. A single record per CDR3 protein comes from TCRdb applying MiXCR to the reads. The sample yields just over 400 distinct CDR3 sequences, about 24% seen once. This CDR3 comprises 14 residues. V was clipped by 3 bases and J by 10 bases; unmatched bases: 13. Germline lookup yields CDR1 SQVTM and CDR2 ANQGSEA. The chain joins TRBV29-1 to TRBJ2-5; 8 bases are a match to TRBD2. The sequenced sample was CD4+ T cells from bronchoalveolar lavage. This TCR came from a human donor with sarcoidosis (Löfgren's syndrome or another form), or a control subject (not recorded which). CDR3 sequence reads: CSVDLPTGTRSQYF. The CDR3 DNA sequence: TGCAGCGTTGACCTCCCAACCGGGACTAGAAGCCAGTACTTC.